This T cell receptor (beta chain) was sequenced in a study of blood T cell repertoires in COVID-19 (dated by TCRdb to the early 2020s). Broadly, across the study: The collaborator samples originated in the United States, Italy and Spain and spanned the acute and convalescent phases of COVID-19. Deeply sampled blood TCRbeta repertoires from subjects exposed to, actively infected with, or recovered from COVID-19 were included in the dataset. HLA class I and class II types, where available, came from metadata supplied by the sample provider rather than from assay-based typing. The material from the prospective study consisted of cDNA or gDNA derived from T cells, B-cell-depleted T cells, or PBMCs. Sample metadata almost always included a de-identified subject ID, COVID-19 status, age in years and sex. Samples came from the ongoing ImmuneRACE study (first 160 participants) plus 1,254 subjects from 6 global collaborators. The repertoires were made available in a free public database intended to serve as a resource for research on the immune response to SARS-CoV-2.

Each collaborating institution followed its own protocols to collect whole blood in K2EDTA tubes. For TCRbeta analysis, collaborator samples were shipped as frozen whole blood, as isolated PBMCs, or as DNA extracted from either sample type. TCRbeta CDR3 regions were amplified from genomic DNA by means of the immunoSEQ Assay, a bias-controlled multiplex PCR. Under the source paper's analysis protocol: The number of nucleated cells in each sample was estimated by amplification of reference gene primers within the assay. Sequence reads were collapsed and filtered to measure the absolute abundance of every unique TCRbeta CDR3 rearrangement. For each sample, productive Simpson clonality was calculated as the square root of Simpson's diversity index across productive rearrangements. This immuneACCESS table, as held by TCRdb, lists in-frame sequences with V and J called but not all clones. Of the missing ones, under half trace to an unresolved V gene in checked studies; the others have no known cause. The V and J calls and clone size come from that table; D and trimming were worked out from the DNA. This sample gives 150,000 to 180,000 clones in total; roughly nine tenths of them show up just once. Jointly, the top ten make up approximately 0.55% of the sample.

Results the study describes overall, beyond this receptor: Clinical and demographic metadata were provided uncurated, with the amount varying by source and participant.

Remarks on this clone: The clone's antigen remains unknown. There are no base qualities to consult, and no much larger clone falls within one base.

The TCR comes from a man in his forties or fifties with acute or convalescent COVID-19. Sequencing was done on a sample of peripheral blood.

CDR3 sequence: CASSLKGRGETQYF. At the DNA level, the sequence is TGTGCCAGCAGCTTGAAAGGGAGGGGAGAGACCCAGTACTTC. The rearranged segments are TRBV7-9 and TRBJ2-5; TRBD2 lines up with 7 middle nucleotides. Compared with germline, V lacks 3 bases and J lacks 4 bases; bases without a gene match: 5. There are 14 amino acids in the CDR3, from cysteine to phenylalanine inclusive. This entry keeps only the CDR3 DNA: 42 bases, framed from base 1. CDR1 and CDR2, looked up from the germline V gene (reference sequence), are SEHNR and FQNEAQ.